This T cell receptor beta chain stems from a study of regulatory T cells in long-lasting Graves disease. Study-wide results and limits: There was favoring of TRBV28, TRBJ1-2 and TRBJ2-5 in persistent disease. Persistent Graves' disease cases displayed lower TCR diversity than newly diagnosed ones.

Time point in this sample: persistent/refractory GD, antithyroid drugs over 5 years with positive TRAb. Extracted PBMC RNA gave rise to the TCR library. The peripheral blood volume drawn was 7.5 to 10 milliliters, and it was collected into EDTA tubes. Germline V gene sequence: CDR1 MNHEY, CDR2 SMNVEV (reference sequence). The CDR3 loop spans 15 amino acids. Trimming took 5 bases from V and 4 from J, leaving 17 bases between them. Ten or more counts support this clonotype. The antigen remains unidentified. Construction of the TCR beta libraries employed iRepertoire HTBI primers in conjunction with Arm-PCR of CDR3 regions. MiXCR, run by TCRdb on the multiplex PCR reads, gives a single entry per CDR3 protein. The table has 650,000 to 700,000 distinct CDR3 sequences, about 32% seen once.

Material: peripheral blood mononuclear cells (PBMCs), obtained when the disease was refractory, from a patient treated with antithyroid drugs. The TCR comes from a female donor with Graves disease. The rearrangement links TRBV27 to TRBJ1-2; D unresolved. The CDR3 nucleotides read TGTGCCAGCAGTCCACTACCATTGGAGGGCTATGGCTACACCTTC. Amino acid sequence: CASSPLPLEGYGYTF.